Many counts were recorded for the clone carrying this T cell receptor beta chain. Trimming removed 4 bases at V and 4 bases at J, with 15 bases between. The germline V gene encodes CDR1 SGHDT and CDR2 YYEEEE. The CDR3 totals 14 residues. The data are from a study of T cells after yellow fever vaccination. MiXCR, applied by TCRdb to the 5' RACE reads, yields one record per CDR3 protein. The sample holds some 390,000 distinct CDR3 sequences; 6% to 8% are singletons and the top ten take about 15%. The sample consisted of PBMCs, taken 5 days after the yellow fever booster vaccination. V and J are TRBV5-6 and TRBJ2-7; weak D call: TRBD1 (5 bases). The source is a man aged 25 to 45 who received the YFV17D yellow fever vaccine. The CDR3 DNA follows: TGTGCCAGCAGCACGGACATGATCAGGTACGAGCAGTACTTC. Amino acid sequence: CASSTDMIRYEQYF. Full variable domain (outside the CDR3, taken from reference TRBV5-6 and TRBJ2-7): DAGVTQSPTHLIKTRGQQVTLRCSPKSGHDTVSWYQQALGQGPQFIFQYYEEEERQRGNFPDRFSGHQFPNYSSELNVNALLLGDSALYLCASSTDMIRYEQYFGPGTRLTVT.